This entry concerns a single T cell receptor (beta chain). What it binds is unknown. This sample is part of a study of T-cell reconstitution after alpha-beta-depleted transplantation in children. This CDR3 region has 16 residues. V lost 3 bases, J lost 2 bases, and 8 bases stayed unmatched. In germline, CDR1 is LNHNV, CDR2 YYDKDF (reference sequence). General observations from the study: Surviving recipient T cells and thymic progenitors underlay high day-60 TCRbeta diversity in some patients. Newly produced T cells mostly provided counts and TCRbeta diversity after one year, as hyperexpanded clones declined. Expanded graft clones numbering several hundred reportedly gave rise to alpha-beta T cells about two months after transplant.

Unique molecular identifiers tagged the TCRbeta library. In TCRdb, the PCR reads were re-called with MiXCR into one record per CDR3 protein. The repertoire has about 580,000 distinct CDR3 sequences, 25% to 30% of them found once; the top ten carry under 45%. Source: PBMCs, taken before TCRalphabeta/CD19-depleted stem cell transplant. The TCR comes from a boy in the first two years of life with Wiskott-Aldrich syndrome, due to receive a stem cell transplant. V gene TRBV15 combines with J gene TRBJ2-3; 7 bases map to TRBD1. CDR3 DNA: TGTGCCACCAGCAGGGGGGACAGCCACCTCACAGATACGCAGTATTTT. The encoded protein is CATSRGDSHLTDTQYF.